These 20 T cell receptor beta chains came from one sample sequenced in a study of T cells in Graves' hyperthyroidism and ophthalmopathy. RNA transcripts served as the template for amplifying TCR beta CDR3 regions. Using the HTBI primer set, a first-round RT-PCR was run on the TCR CDR3. One entry per CDR3 protein, called by TCRdb with MiXCR from the multiplex PCR reads. The sample has hundreds of thousands of distinct CDR3 sequences, 16% seen once. The sample was blood. All receptors come from a woman in her 30s with Graves' hyperthyroidism.

The V call is TRBV6-1, the J call TRBJ1-3, with D unresolved. The germline V gene encodes CDR1 MNHNS and CDR2 SASEGT. V lost 0 bases, J lost 1 base, and 7 bases lay in between. The CDR3 has 15 amino acids. Here the CDR3 reads CASSEAPGSGNTIYF. The CDR3 bases are TGTGCCAGCAGTGAAGCTCCGGGGTCTGGAAACACCATATATTTT.

This clonotype showed up just a few times. At one boundary the junction diverges from the germline segment, which might be a read error. The chain is built from TRBV12-3 or TRBV12-4 and TRBJ2-7; tentative D call: TRBD2 (5 bases). The CDR3 has 13 residues. CDR3: CAGSSRTSYEQYF. The CDR3 DNA reads as TGTGCCGGCAGTTCCCGGACTTCCTACGAGCAGTACTTC.

This clonotype appeared a few times. V is TRBV15 and J is TRBJ2-3, with D uncertain. The CDR3 extends over 13 amino acids. The germline gives CDR1 LNHNV, CDR2 YYDKDF (reference sequence). V gave up 4 bases and J gave up 7 bases, with 12 bases separating them. The CDR3 sequence: CATSMSGGYTQYF. CDR3 DNA: TGTGCCACCAGCATGTCGGGTGGCTATACGCAGTATTTT.

This clonotype has a handful of counts. The chain carries TRBV20-1 and TRBJ2-7, with D tentatively TRBD1 (5 bases). The V and J ends lost 3 bases and 0 bases respectively, with 9 bases between them. The CDR3 has 13 amino acids. The V gene's germline CDR1 is DFQATT and CDR2 SNEGSKA (reference sequence). This chain's CDR3 is CSASWGNSYEQYF. For the CDR3, the DNA is TGCAGTGCTAGTTGGGGCAACTCCTACGAGCAGTACTTC.

This clonotype was picked up many times. The chain links TRBV7-8 to TRBJ1-5, with D uncertain. The germline V gene has CDR1 SGHVS and CDR2 FQNEAQ. The CDR3 spans 16 residues. V dropped 0 bases and J dropped 2 bases, with 11 bases sitting between them. The CDR3 DNA follows: TGTGCCAGCAGCTTAGCAGACGGAAGAGGCAATCAGCCCCAGCATTTT. This sequence encodes CASSLADGRGNQPQHF.

This clonotype was seen a few times. This chain links TRBV7-8 with TRBJ2-7; 8 bases are shared with TRBD2. The CDR3 is 15 amino acids. The J segment lost 1 base and the V segment lost 6 bases, leaving 8 bases of the junction unmatched. In germline, CDR1 is SGHVS, CDR2 FQNEAQ. CDR3 residues: CASSPREGGSYEQYF. CDR3 bases: TGTGCCAGCAGTCCCCGGGAGGGTGGGTCCTACGAGCAGTACTTC.

The rearrangement joins TRBV10-3 to TRBJ2-1, with TRBD2 identical over 8 bases. The CDR3 is made up of 14 amino acids. After removal of 5 bases from V and 5 bases from J, the junction contained 5 bases not matched to a gene. CDR1 is ENHRY and CDR2 is SYGVKD in the germline V gene. The CDR3 bases are TGTGCCATCAGTCAAATAGCGGGAAACAATGAGCAGTTCTTC. Its translation is CAISQIAGNNEQFF.

The rearrangement joins TRBV5-1 to TRBJ1-2; D ambiguous. The CDR3 length is 14 residues. Trimming cost V 7 bases and J 2 bases, with 15 bases left between them. CDR1 is SGHRS, CDR2 YFSETQ, per germline. The CDR3 DNA reads as TGCGCCAGCTCCTCCGGAGTCTCGAACTATGGCTACACCTTC. This encodes CASSSGVSNYGYTF.

The chain recombines TRBV4-2 with TRBJ2-7, with 7 positions matching TRBD2. Trimming took 6 bases from V and 5 from J; bases not matched to a gene: 10. The CDR3 is 14 amino acids. Germline CDR1 and CDR2: LGHNA and YNFKEQ. CDR3 DNA: TGTGCCAGCAGGCGAAGCGGGACGGGAAACGAGCAGTACTTC. Protein: CASRRSGTGNEQYF.

The chain uses TRBV6-2 or TRBV6-3 and TRBJ1-5; D call uncertain. CDR1 and CDR2 (germline): MNHEY, SVGEGT. The CDR3 sequence is 14 residues long. Trimming removed 2 bases from V and 8 bases from J, with 13 bases in between. The CDR3 loop reads CASSYVGPGKPQHF. The DNA of the CDR3 is TGTGCCAGCAGTTACGTTGGCCCGGGTAAGCCCCAGCATTTT.

This clonotype came up a few times. The V gene is TRBV29-1, the J gene TRBJ2-1, with D perhaps TRBD1 or TRBD2 (5 bases each). Trimming took 4 bases from V and 0 from J, leaving 10 bases between them. The CDR3 spans 14 residues. CDR1 is SQVTM and CDR2 is ANQGSEA in the germline V gene. The CDR3 nucleotides read TGCAGCGTTGTGGGGGAGAGCTCCTACAATGAGCAGTTCTTC. It codes for CSVVGESSYNEQFF.

In its sample, this clonotype was seen many times. V is TRBV5-1 and J is TRBJ2-1, with 9 bases fitting TRBD1. The ends lost 0 bases at V and 10 bases at J; junction bases unmatched: 5. Germline CDR1 and CDR2: SGHRS and YFSETQ. The CDR3 is made up of 14 amino acids. The CDR3 sequence is CASSLDGQGFEQFF. The DNA for the CDR3 is TGCGCCAGCAGCTTGGACGGACAGGGGTTCGAGCAGTTCTTC. Full variable domain (missing parts from reference TRBV5-1 and TRBJ2-1): KAGVTQTPRYLIKTRGQQVTLSCSPISGHRSVSWYQQTPGQGLQFLFEYFSETQRNKGNFPGRFSGRQFSNSRSEMNVSTLELGDSALYLCASSLDGQGFEQFFGPGTRLTVL.

This clonotype has a handful of counts. CDR3 nucleotide sequence: TGTGCCATCCGGGACGGAGCTAATGAAAAACTGTTTTTT. As protein: CAIRDGANEKLFF. The chain is built from TRBV10-3 and TRBJ1-4, with D perhaps matching TRBD1 (5 bases). Trimming removed 8 bases from V and 3 bases from J, with 10 bases in between. This CDR3 is 13 amino acids long. Germline V gives CDR1 ENHRY, CDR2 SYGVKD.

This clonotype has ten or more counts. This chain connects TRBV5-1 to TRBJ2-7, with a tentative D call TRBD1 (5 bases). The V and J ends lost 6 bases and 0 bases respectively, with 13 bases between them. This CDR3 contains 14 residues. CDR1 and CDR2 from the germline V gene are SGHRS and YFSETQ. The CDR3 sequence: CASNPQADSYEQYF. The CDR3 region has the DNA TGCGCCAGCAACCCACAGGCCGACTCCTACGAGCAGTACTTC.

This clonotype was detected ten times or more. CDR3 nucleotides: TGTGCCAGCAGCGGGACAGCCCAAGAGACCCAGTACTTC. Translated: CASSGTAQETQYF. The chain is built from TRBV2 and TRBJ2-5; TRBD1 matches 7 bases. V lost 6 bases, J lost 1 base, and 2 bases stayed unmatched. This CDR3 region has 13 residues. CDR1 and CDR2 (germline): SNHLY, FYNNEI.

This clonotype was recorded a few times. The chain carries TRBV7-9 and TRBJ2-7, with D possibly matching TRBD1 (5 bases). From germline, CDR1 is SEHNR and CDR2 FQNEAQ (reference sequence). The CDR3 length is 14 residues. V lost 3 bases, J lost 0 bases, and 9 bases lay in between. The CDR3 spells CASSLTELSYEQYF. DNA of the CDR3: TGTGCCAGCAGCTTGACAGAACTCTCCTACGAGCAGTACTTC.

This clonotype occurred many times. The chain couples TRBV6-5 to TRBJ2-4; the D is unclear. Germline V lookup: CDR1 MNHEY, CDR2 SVGAGI. The CDR3 consists of 13 residues. V lost 0 bases and J lost 8, with 8 bases in between. The CDR3 sequence is CASSYSFKDIQYF. The CDR3 DNA reads as TGTGCCAGCAGTTACTCCTTCAAGGACATTCAGTACTTC.

This clonotype was recorded many times. The chain couples TRBV6-1 to TRBJ2-7, with D possibly TRBD1 on 6 matching bases. The V and J ends lost 5 bases and 1 base respectively, with 12 bases between them. This CDR3 spans 14 amino acids. Germline V gene lookup returns CDR1 MNHNS and CDR2 SASEGT. CDR3 DNA sequence: TGTGCCAGCAGTACCCCACAGGGTTCCTACGAGCAGTACTTC. Translated: CASSTPQGSYEQYF.

This clonotype was recorded a few times. The chain joins TRBV3-1 to TRBJ2-1; D might be TRBD2 (5 bases). Trimming pared 4 bases from V and 5 bases from J, leaving 24 bases between. The V gene's germline CDR1 is LGHDT and CDR2 YNNKEL (reference sequence). This CDR3 spans 18 amino acids. CDR3 amino acids: CASSPLFGPRGSHNEQFF. The CDR3 DNA follows: TGTGCCAGCAGCCCCCTATTCGGCCCACGGGGTTCCCACAATGAGCAGTTCTTC.

The chain links TRBV10-1 to TRBJ2-1; no definite D call. V dropped 0 bases and J dropped 4 bases, with 13 bases sitting between them. CDR1 WNHNN and CDR2 SYGVQD come from the germline V gene (reference sequence). This CDR3 is built from 16 residues. CDR3 nucleotide sequence: TGCGCCAGCAGTGAGTCGAGGAGTTTTATTTACAATGAGCAGTTCTTC. Amino acids: CASSESRSFIYNEQFF.